Listed below are T cell receptor beta chains from one sample, sequenced in a study of blood T cell repertoires in COVID-19. Clones were sequenced by immunoSEQ multiplex PCR, and TCRdb holds only the in-frame ones, with some missing. The sample yields 200,000 to 300,000 clones, around 89% seen once. The specimen was peripheral blood. These receptor sequences come from a woman in her thirties or forties with acute or convalescent COVID-19. CDR3s include the opening cysteine and the closing phenylalanine or tryptophan. A D gene is named only where the DNA matches it firmly. Not all rows give a size; the values are once, few, many and, for expanded clones, a class.

size	D	V	J	DNA	CDR3
NA	NA	TRBV7-6	TRBJ2-5	TGTGCCAGCAGCATCGGAGAGACCCAGTACTTC	CASSIGETQYF
NA	TRBD1	TRBV4-1	TRBJ1-5	TGCGCCAGCAGCCTAATCACTCAGGGGGCGAAGAGCAATCAGCCCCAGCATTTT	CASSLITQGAKSNQPQHF
NA	TRBD2	TRBV5-1	TRBJ2-5	TGCGCCACCGGGGGGTTGGGCAGCCGCCAAGAGACCCAGTACTTC	CATGGLGSRQETQYF
NA	TRBD1	TRBV3-1/TRBV3-2	TRBJ1-2	TGTGCCAGCAGCCAAGGCCAAACAGGGGGCTATGGCTACACCTTC	CASSQGQTGGYGYTF
once	TRBD2	TRBV11-1	TRBJ2-3	TGTGCCAGCAGCTTAGTAGCGGGGGGCACAGATACGCAGTATTTT	CASSLVAGGTDTQYF
NA	TRBD1	TRBV9	TRBJ1-1	TGTGCCAGCAGCGTAGCTGGCCGTTGGGGACAGGAAACAGCTTTCTTT	CASSVAGRWGQETAFF
NA	TRBD1	TRBV18	TRBJ1-5	TGTGCCAGCTCACCAGGACAGGTCGGGGAGCCCCAGCATTTT	CASSPGQVGEPQHF
NA	TRBD1	TRBV5-1	TRBJ2-5	TGCGCCAGCAGCTTGATGACAGGGAGAGAGACCCAGTACTTC	CASSLMTGRETQYF
NA	NA	TRBV7-9	TRBJ2-3	TGTGCCAGCAGCTCGTACAGGGAAACAGATACGCAGTATTTT	CASSSYRETDTQYF
NA	TRBD1	TRBV10-3	TRBJ1-2	TGTGCCATCAGTGAAGGACAGGACTATGGCTACACCTTC	CAISEGQDYGYTF
NA	NA	TRBV13	TRBJ1-5	TGTGCCAGCAGTGGGGGCGGGAGTCAGCCCCAGCATTTT	CASSGGGSQPQHF
NA	NA	TRBV2	TRBJ1-1	TGTGCCAGCATCGCGACAGGATTTAACACTGAAGCTTTCTTT	CASIATGFNTEAFF
NA	NA	TRBV2	TRBJ2-1	TGTGCCAGCAGGAAAGGGGTATTTGGGACCTACAATGAGCAGTTCTTC	CASRKGVFGTYNEQFF
NA	NA	TRBV5-5	TRBJ1-2	TGTGCCAGCAGCTTCCAGACAGAGAACTATGGCTACACCTTC	CASSFQTENYGYTF
NA	NA	TRBV18	TRBJ1-1	TGTGCCAGCTCGATCAGCGGGGGCACTGAAGCTTTCTTT	CASSISGGTEAFF
NA	NA	TRBV25-1	TRBJ1-1	TGTGCCAGCAGCGCTGCGGGACGTTCGAACACTGAAGCTTTCTTT	CASSAAGRSNTEAFF
NA	TRBD1	TRBV4-2	TRBJ2-2	TGTGCCAGCAGCCAAGAATCCAGGGGGCGCTTTCACGGGGAGCTGTTTTTT	CASSQESRGRFHGELFF
NA	NA	TRBV28	TRBJ2-3	TGTGCCAGCATGGTCTTTACGGGGTTGACAGATACGCAGTATTTT	CASMVFTGLTDTQYF
NA	NA	TRBV30	TRBJ2-4	TGTGCCTGGGCAGGGAATAACATTCAGTACTTC	CAWAGNNIQYF
NA	NA	TRBV6-6	TRBJ1-2	TGTGCCAGCAGTTACTCGGCGGGCAGAAACTATGGCTACACCTTC	CASSYSAGRNYGYTF
once	TRBD2	TRBV7-3	TRBJ2-3	TGTGCCAGCAGCAACCTATCTTTAGCGGGGGAAAGCACAGATACGCAGTATTTT	CASSNLSLAGESTDTQYF
NA	NA	TRBV18	TRBJ1-6	TGTGCCAGCTCACCAGGGGAGGGTTACAATTCGCCCCTCCACTTT	CASSPGEGYNSPLHF
NA	TRBD1	TRBV6-5	TRBJ1-1	TGTGCCAGCAGTTACGGGGACAGGGGTTTGAACACTGAAGCTTTCTTT	CASSYGDRGLNTEAFF
NA	TRBD1	TRBV3-1/TRBV3-2	TRBJ1-2	TGTGCCAGCAGCCAAGGTAACAGGGGGCCTGGAGATGGCTACACCTTC	CASSQGNRGPGDGYTF
NA	NA	TRBV27	TRBJ2-3	TGTGCCAGCAGTCCCCGACAGACGTCCACAGATACGCAGTATTTT	CASSPRQTSTDTQYF
once	NA	TRBV7-6	TRBJ1-2	TGTGCCAGCAGCTTAGATCCAGGGGCCAACTATGGCTACACCTTC	CASSLDPGANYGYTF
NA	NA	TRBV28	TRBJ1-2	TGTGCCAGCAGGATAACCAGGGTGACCTATGGCTACACCTTC	CASRITRVTYGYTF
NA	NA	TRBV7-2	TRBJ2-6	TGTGCCAGCAGCTTAAATACCTTAACAGCCAACGTCCTGACTTTC	CASSLNTLTANVLTF
NA	NA	TRBV14	TRBJ1-2	TGTGCCAGCAGCCAAGATGGCAGGGGAAGAGGTGGCTACACCTTC	CASSQDGRGRGGYTF
NA	TRBD1	TRBV7-9	TRBJ1-5	TGTGCCAGCAGCTTAGTTAAGGGGGCATGGGGCAATCAGCCCCAGCATTTT	CASSLVKGAWGNQPQHF
NA	TRBD1	TRBV27	TRBJ2-3	TGTGCCAGCAGTCCAAGGGACAGGGCGCCAGATACGCAGTATTTT	CASSPRDRAPDTQYF
NA	TRBD2	TRBV5-4	TRBJ2-3	TGTGCAGCCGGGACTAGCGGGGGGCCCCGCACAGATACGCAGTATTTT	CAAGTSGGPRTDTQYF
once	TRBD1	TRBV5-1	TRBJ2-5	TGCGCCAGCAGCTTGGGGACAGGGCCCCAAGAGACCCAGTACTTC	CASSLGTGPQETQYF
NA	TRBD1	TRBV7-9	TRBJ2-2	TGTGCCAGCAGGACAGGGGGCGGGGAGCTGTTTTTT	CASRTGGGELFF
NA	NA	TRBV5-4	TRBJ1-1	TGTGCCAGCAGAAACCCGGGGGTCACTGAAGCTTTCTTT	CASRNPGVTEAFF
NA	NA	TRBV11-2	TRBJ2-5	TGTGCCAGCAGCTTTGACGGGGTAGCCGGGGAGACCCAGTACTTC	CASSFDGVAGETQYF
NA	TRBD1	TRBV7-8	TRBJ1-4	TGTGCCAGCAGCTCCCTCAGGGGGCGAACGGCTAATGAAAAACTGTTTTTT	CASSSLRGRTANEKLFF
NA	TRBD2	TRBV5-1	TRBJ2-1	TGCGCCAGCAGCTTCGGGCGGGGGACCTCCTACAATGAGCAGTTCTTC	CASSFGRGTSYNEQFF
once	NA	TRBV9	TRBJ1-1	TGTGCCAGCAGCGTGATACAGGGGAACACTGAAGCTTTCTTT	CASSVIQGNTEAFF
NA	NA	TRBV12-3/TRBV12-4	TRBJ1-2	TGTGCCAGCAGTTTAGGAGGTAACTATGGCTACACCTTC	CASSLGGNYGYTF
NA	TRBD1	TRBV27	TRBJ1-2	TGTGCCAGCAGTTCACCGGACAGGGGATACTATGGCTACACCTTC	CASSSPDRGYYGYTF
NA	TRBD2	TRBV7-6	TRBJ2-1	TGTGCCAGCAGCTTAGCGGGCGGACTAGCATACAATGAGCAGTTCTTC	CASSLAGGLAYNEQFF
NA	TRBD1	TRBV6-1	TRBJ2-1	TGTGCCAGCAGTGAAGAACAGGGGGCTGAGCAGTTCTTC	CASSEEQGAEQFF
NA	TRBD2	TRBV11-2	TRBJ2-1	TGTGCCAGCAGCTTCCCCAGACTAGCGGGCGAGAGGAATGAGCAGTTCTTC	CASSFPRLAGERNEQFF
NA	NA	TRBV10-3	TRBJ1-2	TGTGCCATCAGTGAGCCGATGGTGACAGGAACCTATGGCTACACCTTC	CAISEPMVTGTYGYTF
NA	TRBD2	TRBV19	TRBJ2-1	TGTGCCAGTAGTATAGGGGGCCTAGCGGGGGATTCCCAGGGGCAGTTCTTC	CASSIGGLAGDSQGQFF
NA	TRBD1	TRBV11-2	TRBJ1-1	TGTGCCAGCAGCTTAGACTCGGGACAGAGGGCTTTCTTT	CASSLDSGQRAFF